Shown below are 30 T cell receptor beta chains from a single sample sequenced in a study of blood T cell repertoires in COVID-19 (dated by TCRdb to 2018 to 2021). Library generation was performed with the immunoSEQ multiplex PCR assay. The table was pulled from immuneACCESS by TCRdb, which kept in-frame rearrangements only. Such tables lose some clones; where checked, under half of the loss comes from unresolved V genes, and the rest has no known cause. The sample table lists roughly 250,000 clones, 84% of them with a count of one. The ten biggest clones cover roughly 8.6% of the sample. Material for sequencing was peripheral blood. Every receptor here comes from a human donor in a cohort sampled during active COVID-19.

This chain joins TRBV7-9 and TRBJ2-5; 10 bases line up with TRBD1. Germline CDR1 reads SEHNR; CDR2 reads FQNEAQ (reference sequence). The CDR3 sequence is 14 residues long. The junction had 4 bases not matched to a gene; V was cut back by 5 bases and J by 4 bases. This CDR3 reads CASSRRDRGETQYF. The CDR3 nucleotides are TGTGCCAGCAGCCGCCGGGACAGGGGAGAGACCCAGTACTTC.

The chain joins TRBV5-1 to TRBJ2-7; D may be TRBD1 (6 bases). CDR1 is SGHRS and CDR2 is YFSETQ in the germline V gene. The CDR3 covers 16 residues. Trimming cost V 4 bases and J 4 bases, with 21 bases left between them. As DNA, the CDR3 is TGCGCCAGCAGCGGAGGACAGCAGCTATACAGTTACGAGCAGTACTTC. Protein: CASSGGQQLYSYEQYF.

The chain combines TRBV4-1 with TRBJ2-1, with a weak D call TRBD2 (6 bases). The ends were cut back, 4 bases at V and 0 bases at J, with 16 bases in the middle. Germline V gene lookup returns CDR1 MGHRA and CDR2 YSYEKL. The CDR3 covers 17 residues. The CDR3 DNA reads TGCGCCAGCAGCCGACCCAAGGCGGGGAGCTCCTACAATGAGCAGTTCTTC. Protein product: CASSRPKAGSSYNEQFF.

This clone was seen a handful of times. The J gene is TRBJ1-6, the V gene TRBV3-1 (or the pseudogene TRBV3-2), with a possible D match to TRBD1 (5 bases). Germline V gene lookup returns CDR1 LGHDT and CDR2 YNNKEL (reference sequence). This CDR3 has 15 amino acids. V gave up 5 bases and J gave up 10 bases, with 18 bases separating them. In nucleotides, the CDR3 is TGTGCCAGCAGCTCACCCGCGGGGGTACGATCACCCCTCCACTTT. It is translated as CASSSPAGVRSPLHF.

This sequence joins TRBV13 and TRBJ2-3, with TRBD2 identical over 8 bases. CDR3 size: 16 residues. Germline assignment: CDR1 PRHDT and CDR2 FYEKMQ (reference sequence). J was trimmed by 4 bases and V by 3 bases; bases with no gene match: 9. The CDR3 DNA follows: TGTGCCAGCAGCTTCGGGAGGGCGGGAGCGGCAGATACGCAGTATTTT. Its protein is CASSFGRAGAADTQYF.

This sequence joins TRBV6-5 and TRBJ2-7, with 7 bases aligning to TRBD1. V dropped 5 bases and J dropped 4; count of bases not matched to a gene: 8. CDR1 and CDR2 from the germline V gene are MNHEY and SVGAGI. This CDR3 is built from 14 residues. As DNA, the CDR3 is TGTGCCAGCAGTCCTCCGGGACAGTCTTACGAGCAGTACTTC. This translates into CASSPPGQSYEQYF.

The V and J genes are TRBV7-9 and TRBJ1-1; D is unclear. This CDR3 contains 12 residues. Germline loops: CDR1 SEHNR, CDR2 FQNEAQ (reference sequence). Trimming stripped 4 bases from V and 5 bases from J, with 8 bases between. The CDR3 DNA reads as TGTGCCAGCAGCTACGCAGCGACTGAAGCTTTCTTT. Its protein is CASSYAATEAFF.

The chain has TRBV7-9 and TRBJ2-7, with TRBD1 matching 9 bases. The CDR3 sequence is 15 residues long. Germline CDR1 and CDR2: SEHNR and FQNEAQ (reference sequence). The V and J ends lost 5 bases and 2 bases, in that order; junction bases with no gene match: 7. CDR3 in amino acids: CASSAGTGRTYEQYF. The DNA of the CDR3 is TGTGCCAGCAGCGCCGGGACAGGGAGGACCTACGAGCAGTACTTC.

V is TRBV5-1 and J is TRBJ2-5, with 7 nucleotides matching TRBD1. The junction had 5 bases not matched to a gene; V was cut back by 3 bases and J by 3 bases. Germline V gene data show CDR1 as SGHRS and CDR2 as YFSETQ. This CDR3 spans 14 amino acids. The CDR3, as DNA: TGCGCCAGCAGCTCCGGGACAGCAAAAGAGACCCAGTACTTC. This codes for CASSSGTAKETQYF.

The chain recombines TRBV2 with TRBJ2-2, with 10 bases fitting TRBD2. The CDR3 length is 14 residues. The J segment lost 6 bases and the V segment lost 7 bases, leaving 5 bases of the junction unmatched. CDR1 is SNHLY, CDR2 FYNNEI, per germline. The CDR3 DNA reads TGTGCCAGCACCGGGACTAGCGTCGCCGGGGAGCTGTTTTTT. Amino acid sequence: CASTGTSVAGELFF.

The chain couples TRBV5-1 to TRBJ2-1; 12 positions agree with TRBD2. The CDR3 is 18 residues long. Germline values: CDR1 SGHRS, CDR2 YFSETQ. Unmatched junction bases numbered 19, after V lost 6 bases and J lost 9 bases. Here the CDR3 reads CASKLSTSGGRSQGEQFF. In DNA form, the CDR3 reads TGCGCCAGCAAGCTATCGACTAGCGGGGGCAGATCCCAAGGTGAGCAGTTCTTC.

The chain uses TRBV9 and TRBJ1-5; 7 bases map to TRBD1. The CDR3 runs 16 residues. V lost 4 bases and J lost 0; bases outside the gene matches: 7. From germline, CDR1 is SGDLS and CDR2 YYNGEE. CDR3 residues: CASSPGGQYSNQPQHF. The CDR3, as DNA: TGTGCCAGCAGCCCCGGGGGACAGTATAGCAATCAGCCCCAGCATTTT.

The CDR3 region is CASSLVGTGGHYGYTF. The CDR3 DNA reads as TGTGCCAGCAGCTTAGTCGGGACAGGGGGCCACTATGGCTACACCTTC. The rearrangement links TRBV7-9 to TRBJ1-2, with 12 bases aligning to TRBD1. The trim removed 1 base at V and 3 bases at J, leaving 3 bases unmatched. CDR1 is SEHNR, CDR2 FQNEAQ, per germline (reference sequence). The CDR3 totals 16 residues.

The chain joins TRBV18 to TRBJ1-1, with TRBD1 as a possible D gene (5 bases). The germline CDR1 and CDR2 sequences are KGHSH and LQKENI. There are 15 residues in the CDR3. V gave up 2 bases and J gave up 0 bases, with 10 bases separating them. CDR3 nucleotides: TGTGCCAGCTCACCAAAGGGGAAAATGAACACTGAAGCTTTCTTT. Its translation is CASSPKGKMNTEAFF.

This chain uses TRBV4-1 with TRBJ2-5; a weak D match, TRBD1 (5 bases). V dropped 3 bases and J dropped 8 bases, with 13 bases sitting between them. The CDR3 extends over 13 amino acids. Germline CDR1 MGHRA, CDR2 YSYEKL. The CDR3 bases are TGCGCCAGCAGCCACAATCAGGGTGATACCCAGTACTTC. It encodes CASSHNQGDTQYF.

The chain joins TRBV5-5 to TRBJ1-3; TRBD1 might be the D (5 bases). The germline V gene encodes CDR1 SGHKS and CDR2 YYEKEE (reference sequence). Trimming shortened V by 0 bases and J by 4 bases, and 14 bases separated the two germline ends. The CDR3 spans 16 residues. The CDR3 nucleotides are TGTGCCAGCAGCTTGGATCCCCCAGGGCGAGGAAACACCATATATTTT. This sequence encodes CASSLDPPGRGNTIYF. The full variable domain, with the rest looked up from reference TRBV5-5 and TRBJ1-3, is DAGVTQSPTHLIKTRGQQVTLRCSPISGHKSVSWYQQVLGQGPQFIFQYYEKEERGRGNFPDRFSARQFPNYSSELNVNALLLGDSALYLCASSLDPPGRGNTIYFGEGSWLTVV.

The rearrangement links TRBV5-1 to TRBJ1-4; D is ambiguous. Trimming took 8 bases from V and 6 from J, leaving 20 bases between them. This CDR3 spans 15 amino acids. CDR1 SGHRS and CDR2 YFSETQ come from the germline V gene. For the CDR3, the DNA is TGCGCCAGTACAACACGGGGAGCCAAAGATGAAAAACTGTTTTTT. Translated: CASTTRGAKDEKLFF.

The chain has TRBV7-9 and TRBJ2-7, with a possible D match to TRBD1 (6 bases). This CDR3 is 15 amino acids long. The germline V and J ends were trimmed by 1 base and 7 bases, with 17 bases remaining between them. In germline, CDR1 is SEHNR, CDR2 FQNEAQ (reference sequence). The CDR3 nucleotides read TGTGCCAGCAGCTTAGTGGGGGCAGGCATCTCAGAGCAGTACTTC. It codes for CASSLVGAGISEQYF.

J is TRBJ2-7 and V is TRBV11-3; 12 positions match TRBD1. This CDR3 comprises 17 residues. The J segment lost 4 bases and the V segment lost 3 bases, leaving 10 bases of the junction unmatched. Germline-derived CDR1 and CDR2 are SGHNT and YENEEA. The CDR3 loop reads CASSFDRDRGPKYEQYF. The CDR3 bases are TGTGCCAGCAGCTTCGACCGGGACAGGGGGCCCAAATACGAGCAGTACTTC.

The chain recombines TRBV6-5 with TRBJ1-5; 9 nucleotides line up with TRBD1. The CDR3 extends over 15 amino acids. Losses at the gene ends were 5 bases for V and 7 bases for J; bases not matched to a gene: 9. Germline CDR1 reads MNHEY; CDR2 reads SVGAGI. CDR3 loop: CASSPEGQGRQPQHF. In nucleotides, the CDR3 is TGTGCCAGCAGTCCCGAGGGACAGGGCAGGCAGCCCCAGCATTTT.

The chain employs TRBV9 and TRBJ1-3, with D perhaps matching TRBD1 (6 bases). The CDR3 contains 13 residues. Germline values: CDR1 SGDLS, CDR2 YYNGEE. V dropped 4 bases and J dropped 6 bases, with 11 bases sitting between them. Written as DNA, the CDR3 is TGTGCCAGCAGCCAACAGGGATTAAACACCATATATTTT. Protein product: CASSQQGLNTIYF.

This chain connects TRBV7-9 to TRBJ2-1, with TRBD2 matching 11 bases. Germline-derived CDR1 and CDR2 are SEHNR and FQNEAQ (reference sequence). V shed 2 bases, J shed 5 bases, and the junction held 8 bases outside the gene matches. The CDR3 length is 17 residues. CDR3 residues: CASSLWRGLAVNNEQFF. CDR3 nucleotides: TGTGCCAGCAGCTTATGGCGGGGACTAGCGGTAAACAATGAGCAGTTCTTC.

This chain uses TRBV27 with TRBJ2-7, with TRBD2 identical over 7 bases. Germline CDR1 MNHEY, CDR2 SMNVEV (reference sequence). The CDR3 spans 19 residues. Trimming removed 0 bases from V and 4 bases from J; junction bases left unmatched: 18. Here the CDR3 reads CASSLSNLISSGNDYEQYF. The CDR3 nucleotides read TGTGCCAGCAGTTTATCGAATCTGATCTCTAGCGGAAACGATTACGAGCAGTACTTC.

The rearrangement uses TRBV19 and TRBJ1-1; tentative D call: TRBD1 (6 bases). Looked up from germline, CDR1 is LNHDA and CDR2 is SQIVND (reference sequence). The CDR3 runs to 12 residues. Trimming removed 9 bases at V and 1 base at J, with 9 bases between. The CDR3: CASLQGNTEAFF. In nucleotides, the CDR3 is TGTGCCAGCTTACAGGGGAACACTGAAGCTTTCTTT.

V is TRBV11-2 and J is TRBJ1-3, with a weak D call TRBD1 (5 bases). The CDR3 spans 15 residues. V shed 8 bases and J shed 0 bases, with 14 bases lying between them. The germline V gene encodes CDR1 SGHAT and CDR2 FQNNGV. The CDR3: CASSQGLSSGNTIYF. For the CDR3, the DNA is TGTGCCAGCTCGCAGGGACTTAGCTCTGGAAACACCATATATTTT.

The chain is built from TRBV6-2 or TRBV6-3 and TRBJ2-3, with D possibly TRBD2 on 5 matching bases. The CDR3 runs 15 residues. Trimming left V 0 bases short and J 4 bases short, with 11 bases between. CDR1 is MNHEY, CDR2 SVGEGT, per germline. The CDR3 here is CASSYSELGADTQYF. CDR3 bases: TGTGCCAGCAGTTACTCGGAGTTGGGAGCAGATACGCAGTATTTT.

J is TRBJ1-2 and V is TRBV6-1; D perhaps matches TRBD1 (5 bases). Germline loops: CDR1 MNHNS, CDR2 SASEGT. CDR3 length: 15 residues. V was pared by 3 bases and J by 7 bases, with 18 bases between. CDR3 DNA: TGTGCCAGCAGTGAGCCTGACAGAAGAACGGTTGGCTACACCTTC. Amino acid sequence: CASSEPDRRTVGYTF.

The chain couples TRBV19 to TRBJ2-1; D unresolved. There are 15 residues in the CDR3. The ends were cut back, 1 base at V and 8 bases at J, with 15 bases in the middle. The germline gives CDR1 LNHDA, CDR2 SQIVND (reference sequence). The CDR3 reads CASSIGGGSSDEQFF. The CDR3 nucleotides read TGTGCCAGTAGTATAGGAGGCGGTAGCAGCGATGAGCAGTTCTTC. Combining the CDR3 with reference TRBV19 and TRBJ2-1 gives the whole variable domain DGGITQSPKYLFRKEGQNVTLSCEQNLNHDAMYWYRQDPGQGLRLIYYSQIVNDFQKGDIAEGYSVSREKKESFPLTVTSAQKNPTAFYLCASSIGGGSSDEQFFGPGTRLTVL.

This clone has just one count. The V and J genes are TRBV29-1 and TRBJ1-1; the match to TRBD1 covers 9 bases. V lost 2 bases, J lost 5 bases, and 6 bases stayed unmatched. CDR1 is SQVTM and CDR2 is ANQGSEA in the germline V gene. CDR3 size: 14 residues. CDR3 nucleotide sequence: TGCAGCGTTGAACCGGGACAGGGAATTACTGAAGCTTTCTTT. This gives the protein CSVEPGQGITEAFF.

The CDR3 loop is CASSPPLGVNTEAFF. The CDR3 DNA sequence: TGTGCCAGCTCACCACCGTTAGGGGTAAACACTGAAGCTTTCTTT. The chain recombines TRBV18 with TRBJ1-1, with D possibly matching TRBD1 (5 bases). The CDR3 covers 15 residues. Trimming cost V 0 bases and J 2 bases, with 10 bases left between them. Germline CDR1 is KGHSH and CDR2 is LQKENI.